This T cell receptor (beta chain) was recorded in a study of CD8 T cells in Susac syndrome. A quantity of roughly 0.5 to 1 ug RNA underwent reverse transcription using random hexamers. It was immunoSEQ multiplex PCR that amplified TCR beta CDR3 across 54 Vbeta and 13 Jbeta. TCRdb re-derived calls from the immunoSEQ multiplex PCR reads in MiXCR, one entry per CDR3 protein. Found here are around 150,000 distinct CDR3 sequences, approximately 95% of them singletons; the top ten hold about 0.18%. The CDR3 runs 16 residues. Per germline, CDR1 LNHNV and CDR2 YYDKDF (reference sequence). The ends were cut back, 1 base at V and 5 bases at J, with 18 bases in the middle.

Source material: CD8+ T cells from PBMCs. This clonotype originated in a human donor with Susac syndrome. The rearrangement links TRBV15 to TRBJ2-7, with D possibly being TRBD1 or TRBD2 (5 bases each). The CDR3 sequence: CATSRASDGDRDEQYF. The CDR3 bases are TGTGCCACCAGCAGAGCCTCAGACGGGGACCGGGACGAGCAGTACTTC. Using reference TRBV15 and TRBJ2-7 for the parts outside the CDR3, the full variable domain is DAMVIQNPRYQVTQFGKPVTLSCSQTLNHNVMYWYQQKSSQAPKLLFHYYDKDFNNEADTPDNFQSRRPNTSFCFLDIRSPGLGDTAMYLCATSRASDGDRDEQYFGPGTRLTVT.